This T cell receptor (beta chain) was recovered during a study of T cells in Graves' hyperthyroidism and ophthalmopathy. Study-wide background: Sampling of peripheral blood happened at initial diagnosis, prior to any treatment. Points from the study as a whole: Most clonotypes that expanded in the thyroid above 0.001 also showed up in blood.

Disease duration was under 3 months in the ophthalmopathy patients, who also had a Clinical Activity Score of at least 3 and a NOSPECS grade of at least 4. An approximately 10 ml volume of fresh peripheral blood provided the PBMCs. This clonotype was found many times. The target antigen is unknown. A read error may produce the germline difference seen at one junction end. RNA transcripts served as the template for amplifying TCR beta CDR3 regions. First-round RT-PCR of the TCR CDR3 relied on the HTBI primer set. One entry per CDR3 protein, called by TCRdb with MiXCR from the multiplex PCR reads. The data show about 300,000 distinct CDR3 sequences, roughly 19% seen once. Sequenced input: blood. The origin of this receptor is a man aged 50 to 59 with Graves' ophthalmopathy.

As DNA, the CDR3 is TGTGCCTGGGGTGTCTACGGGCCCTACGAGCAGTACTTC. Translation: CAWGVYGPYEQYF. This chain connects TRBV30 to TRBJ2-7; no clear D. This CDR3 spans 13 amino acids. Looked up from germline, CDR1 is GTSNPN and CDR2 is SVGIG (reference sequence).